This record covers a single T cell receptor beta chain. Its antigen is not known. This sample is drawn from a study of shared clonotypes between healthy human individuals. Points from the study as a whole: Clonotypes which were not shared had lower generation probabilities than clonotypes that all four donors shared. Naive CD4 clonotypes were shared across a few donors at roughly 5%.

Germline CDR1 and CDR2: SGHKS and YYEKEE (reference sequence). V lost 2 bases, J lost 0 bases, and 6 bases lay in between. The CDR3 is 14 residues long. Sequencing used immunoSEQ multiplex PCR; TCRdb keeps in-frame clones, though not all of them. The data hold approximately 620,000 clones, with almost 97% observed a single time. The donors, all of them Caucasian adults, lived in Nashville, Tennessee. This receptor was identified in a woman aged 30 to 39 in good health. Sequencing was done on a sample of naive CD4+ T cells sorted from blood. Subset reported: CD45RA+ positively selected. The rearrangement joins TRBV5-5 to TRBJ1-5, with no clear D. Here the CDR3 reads CASSFLASNQPQHF. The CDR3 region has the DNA TGTGCCAGCAGCTTCCTGGCTAGCAATCAGCCCCAGCATTTT.